This T cell receptor beta chain is drawn from a study of PD-1 blockade in classical Hodgkin lymphoma. The germline V gene encodes CDR1 SGHAT and CDR2 FQDESV (reference sequence). The CDR3 loop spans 14 amino acids. V was clipped by 3 bases and J by 2 bases, with 11 bases between them. The data were produced by immunoSEQ multiplex PCR, yet TCRdb's version contains in-frame clones alone and is incomplete. The sample lists about 93,000 clones, 81% seen once, with under 20% in the top ten. The table lists this clone with a count of one. There was relapse after autologous stem cell transplantation in every patient, and there was variation in brentuximab vedotin exposure.

The receptor's source is a human donor with classical Hodgkin lymphoma. V usage is TRBV11-1 and J usage is TRBJ2-7, with D maybe TRBD2 (6 bases). The material was peripheral blood mononuclear cells (PBMCs), obtained before the second cycle of nivolumab. The CDR3 DNA reads TGTGCCAGCAGCTTGGGGGGAGGACCCTACGAGCAGTACTTC. Amino acids: CASSLGGGPYEQYF.